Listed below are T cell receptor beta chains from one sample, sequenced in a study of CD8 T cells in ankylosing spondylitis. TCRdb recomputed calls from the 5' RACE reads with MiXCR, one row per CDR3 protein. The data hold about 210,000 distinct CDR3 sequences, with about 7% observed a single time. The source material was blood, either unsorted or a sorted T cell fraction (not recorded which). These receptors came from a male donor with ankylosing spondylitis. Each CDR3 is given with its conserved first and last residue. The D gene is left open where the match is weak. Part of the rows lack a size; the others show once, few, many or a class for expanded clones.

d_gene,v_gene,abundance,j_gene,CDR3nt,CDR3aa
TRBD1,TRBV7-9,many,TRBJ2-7,TGTGCCAGCAGCCGCTACCTGACAGGGGCCCCTAACGAGCAGTACTTC,CASSRYLTGAPNEQYF
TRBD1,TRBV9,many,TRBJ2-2,TGTGCCAGCAGCCCGGGACAGGGGGACACCGGGGAGCTGTTTTTT,CASSPGQGDTGELFF
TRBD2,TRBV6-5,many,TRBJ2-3,TGTGCCAGCAGTTACTCGGGGGGGAGTACGCAGTATTTT,CASSYSGGSTQYF
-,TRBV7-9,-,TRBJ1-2,TGTGCCAGCAGCTACCCCGGGGCTCCAGGGGTCGAGGGCTACACCTTC,CASSYPGAPGVEGYTF
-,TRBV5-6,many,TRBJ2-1,TGTGCCAGCAGCTTTGTGGGGGGCAATGAGCAGTTCTTC,CASSFVGGNEQFF
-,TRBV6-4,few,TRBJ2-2,TGTGCCAGCAGTGACTCGACGAACACCGGGGAGCTGTTTTTT,CASSDSTNTGELFF
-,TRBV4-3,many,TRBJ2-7,TGCGCCAGCAGCCAAGATCCAGGGATGGGGGAGCAGTACTTC,CASSQDPGMGEQYF
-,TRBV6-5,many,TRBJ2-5,TGTGCCAGCAGTTACTCATCGGCAGCCGAGACCCAGTACTTC,CASSYSSAAETQYF
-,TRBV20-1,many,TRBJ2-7,TGCAGTGCCCCCGGGGCCTACGAGCAGTACTTC,CSAPGAYEQYF
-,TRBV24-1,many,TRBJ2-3,TGTGCCACCGCCAAGGGCAGGATCTCAGATACGCAGTATTTT,CATAKGRISDTQYF
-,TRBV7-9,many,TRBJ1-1,TGTGCCAGCAGCTTAGAGAGCAGCCTCGGCGCTTTCTTT,CASSLESSLGAFF
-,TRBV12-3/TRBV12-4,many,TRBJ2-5,TGTGCCAGCAGTTTAGGCGGGTGGGGAGAGACCCAGTACTTC,CASSLGGWGETQYF
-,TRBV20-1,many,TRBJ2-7,TGCAGTGCCCGACAGGTGTACGAGCAGTACTTC,CSARQVYEQYF
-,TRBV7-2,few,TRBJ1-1,TGTGCCAGCAGCTTAGCACAAACAGGGCTGAACACTGAAGCTTTCTTT,CASSLAQTGLNTEAFF
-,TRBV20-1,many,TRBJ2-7,TGCAGTGCTAGGGGGTACCTCTCCTACGAGCAGTACTTC,CSARGYLSYEQYF
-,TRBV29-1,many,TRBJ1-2,TGCAGCGTAGACTCAGACAGCGTTATCTATGGCTACACCTTC,CSVDSDSVIYGYTF
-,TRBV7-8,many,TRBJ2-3,TGTGCCAGCAGCACCCCGGCGGCAGCCGTGGATACGCAGTATTTT,CASSTPAAAVDTQYF
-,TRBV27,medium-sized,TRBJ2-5,TGTGCCAGCAGTTTATACCCAGGGGTCTCAGAGACCCAGTACTTC,CASSLYPGVSETQYF
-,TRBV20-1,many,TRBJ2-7,TGCAGTGCTAGGCCGTCCTACGAGCAGTACTTC,CSARPSYEQYF
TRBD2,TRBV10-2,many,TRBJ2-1,TGCGCCAGCAGTCCAGAGATAGCGGGAGAGGGGGCGGTTGGCTCCTACAATGAGCAGTTCTTC,CASSPEIAGEGAVGSYNEQFF
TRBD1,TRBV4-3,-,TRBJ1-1,TGCGCCAGCAGCCAACGGACAGGACCTCACACTGAAGCTTTCTTT,CASSQRTGPHTEAFF
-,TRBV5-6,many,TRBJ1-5,TGTGCCAGCAGCTTGAGTGACACTTATGGCAATCAGCCCCAGCATTTT,CASSLSDTYGNQPQHF
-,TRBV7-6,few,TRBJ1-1,TGTGCCAGCAGCTCCGAACCGACGGCGAACACTGAAGCTTTCTTT,CASSSEPTANTEAFF
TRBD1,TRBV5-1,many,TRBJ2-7,TGCGCCAGCAGCTTGGAGGGACAGCCTCTGGACGAGCAGTACTTC,CASSLEGQPLDEQYF
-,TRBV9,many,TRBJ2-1,TGTGCCAGCAGCCCGGGGGTGAATGAGCAGTTCTTC,CASSPGVNEQFF
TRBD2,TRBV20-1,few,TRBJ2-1,TGCAGTGCTCGACGAGGGACTAGCGGGAATGAGCAGTTCTTC,CSARRGTSGNEQFF